These T cell receptor beta chains were read from a single sample in a study of CD8 T cells in Susac syndrome. TCRdb reprocessed the immunoSEQ multiplex PCR reads with MiXCR, giving one entry per CDR3 protein. The data contain a few hundred thousand distinct CDR3 sequences, approximately 95% of them singletons. Sequencing input: CD4+ T cells from PBMCs. These receptor sequences come from a human donor with multiple sclerosis. Both conserved end residues are part of each CDR3.

CDR3 length	V gene	J gene	CDR3 protein
12	TRBV20-1	TRBJ1-2	CSARQQVYGYTF
14	TRBV24-1	TRBJ2-2	CATSPHGGTGELFF
15	TRBV6-1	TRBJ1-4	CASRPGQGRSEKLFF
15	TRBV14	TRBJ2-1	CASSFAGPAYNEQFF
13	TRBV30	TRBJ1-5	CAATTGPNQPQHF
12	TRBV30	TRBJ2-3	CAWTSGTDTQYF
14	TRBV5-1	TRBJ2-3	CASSPRTSQDTQYF
15	TRBV5-1	TRBJ1-2	CASSAPGVGDYGYTF
13	TRBV6-5	TRBJ1-2	CASSKDGAKGYTF
17	TRBV4-1	TRBJ2-3	CASSQDGLAVITDTQYF
14	TRBV2	TRBJ1-5	CASSGLRGWQPQHF
14	TRBV29-1	TRBJ2-4	CSVEGEKGKNIQYF
11	TRBV20-1	TRBJ1-4	CSARQEEKLFF
15	TRBV4-2	TRBJ2-3	CASSQAGKLADTQYF
14	TRBV29-1	TRBJ2-1	CSVIIGVAYNEQFF
15	TRBV7-3	TRBJ1-5	CASSRRTESNQPQHF
15	TRBV6-5	TRBJ2-2	CASSYAEGGTGELFF
13	TRBV3-1	TRBJ2-2	CASRRADTGELFF
13	TRBV20-1	TRBJ2-1	CSARVDLYNEQFF
15	TRBV5-1	TRBJ2-7	CASSLGGTSAYEQYF
15	TRBV6-6	TRBJ1-5	CASSYAVEGNQPQHF
15	TRBV6-5	TRBJ2-7	CASSLRGAGSYEQYF
16	TRBV3-1	TRBJ2-4	CASSPPGGLAKNIQYF
13	TRBV29-1	TRBJ2-5	CSVDVAGRETQYF
14	TRBV12-3/TRBV12-4	TRBJ1-5	CASSFARGGQPQHF
19	TRBV7-2	TRBJ2-1	CASSLLSQGGTRGVREQFF
13	TRBV11-2	TRBJ2-7	CASSGQEFYEQYF
15	TRBV20-1	TRBJ2-1	CSARMTSGGAHEQFF
16	TRBV27	TRBJ2-3	CASSLSGTRVLDTQYF
14	TRBV6-5	TRBJ1-6	CASSSDTRNSPLHF
13	TRBV2	TRBJ1-1	CASSELLNTEAFF
13	TRBV6-5	TRBJ1-2	CAIRRRGDYGYTF
16	TRBV20-1	TRBJ2-1	CSARPGLAGNYNEQFF
14	TRBV2	TRBJ2-5	CASSWTGTEETQYF
13	TRBV20-1	TRBJ2-7	CSAKTGGVYEQYF
11	TRBV20-1	TRBJ1-2	CSARSLYGYTF
13	TRBV19	TRBJ1-5	CASSPRDFQPQHF
15	TRBV4-2	TRBJ2-3	CASSQGSGGTDTQYF
13	TRBV24-1	TRBJ2-7	CAGRWTARYEQYF
12	TRBV3-1	TRBJ1-5	CASSHRGEPQHF
13	TRBV29-1	TRBJ1-1	CSAARTENTEAFF
15	TRBV28	TRBJ2-7	CASSLIQGMKAEQYF
11	TRBV29-1	TRBJ2-1	CGGSQVGEQFF
14	TRBV12-3/TRBV12-4	TRBJ2-3	CASSSRLAIDTQYF
11	TRBV20-1	TRBJ2-1	CSAGTYNEQFF
16	TRBV12-3/TRBV12-4	TRBJ2-5	CASRPTSGRGQETQYF
12	TRBV6-5	TRBJ1-2	CACQGNNYGYTF
14	TRBV11-1	TRBJ2-7	CASSSTSLGSEQYF
14	TRBV20-1	TRBJ1-6	CSARVGEAGSPLHF
14	TRBV20-1	TRBJ2-3	CSARKGARTDTQYF
13	TRBV29-1	TRBJ2-3	CSVGWTSVNTQYF
13	TRBV15	TRBJ1-6	CATSPGYDSPLHF
11	TRBV20-1	TRBJ2-1	CSASTLREQFF
14	TRBV20-1	TRBJ1-4	CSARGGPHREKLFF
13	TRBV6-5	TRBJ1-2	CASSGAFSYGYTF
15	TRBV25-1	TRBJ2-5	CASSDTPIGAETQYF
13	TRBV30	TRBJ1-1	CAWSADIRTEAFF
14	TRBV15	TRBJ2-3	CATSRGNQFDTQYF
15	TRBV25-1	TRBJ1-2	CASSESRTGGYGYTF